The clone carrying this TCR beta chain has just a few counts. The data belong to a study of identical twins. The V gene's germline CDR1 is LGHNA and CDR2 YNFKEQ. Trimming pared 1 base from V and 3 bases from J, leaving 13 bases between. CDR3 size: 15 residues. MiXCR was run by TCRdb on the 5' RACE reads, yielding one entry per CDR3 protein. The sample lists roughly 720,000 distinct CDR3 sequences, roughly 18% occurring once. The same sample was also studied in work on T cells expressing NK-cell markers.

The origin of this receptor is a woman aged 18-29 years in good health. The source material was PBMCs. This chain joins TRBV4-2 and TRBJ2-7, with D tentatively TRBD1 (6 bases). The CDR3 DNA follows: TGTGCCAGCAGCCAAGGTGTGGGGGCCCTCTACGAGCAGTACTTC. The encoded protein is CASSQGVGALYEQYF.